This entry concerns a single T cell receptor (beta chain). The antigen is not known. Assay: immunoSEQ multiplex PCR; the TCRdb copy retains only in-frame clones and omits some. In the table there are roughly 70,000 clones, approximately 90% of which are singletons. The sample originates from a study of OX40 agonist ivuxolimab in advanced cancers. Study details: Patients received the agonistic anti-OX40 (CD134) antibody ivuxolimab. Each dose-escalation patient presented with hepatocellular carcinoma, melanoma, renal cell or head and neck cancer. General study points: At 0.1 to 3.0 mg/kg, clonal expansion of CD4+ and CD8+ blood T cells had occurred by week 6.

Germline values: CDR1 SGHRS, CDR2 YFSETQ. V dropped 0 bases and J dropped 1 base, with 8 bases sitting between them. CDR3 length equals 15 residues. Autoimmune disease history or systemic immunosuppression led to patients being barred. The sequence came from an adult with an advanced solid tumor such as melanoma, head and neck, liver or kidney cancer. The sample was CD4+ or CD8+ T cells sorted from blood, taken in a trial of the OX40 agonist ivuxolimab. This sequence joins TRBV5-1 and TRBJ2-1; D gene uncertain. CDR3 sequence (DNA): TGCGCCAGCAGCTTGGATGGGGAATCCTACAATGAGCAGTTCTTC. Amino acid sequence: CASSLDGESYNEQFF.